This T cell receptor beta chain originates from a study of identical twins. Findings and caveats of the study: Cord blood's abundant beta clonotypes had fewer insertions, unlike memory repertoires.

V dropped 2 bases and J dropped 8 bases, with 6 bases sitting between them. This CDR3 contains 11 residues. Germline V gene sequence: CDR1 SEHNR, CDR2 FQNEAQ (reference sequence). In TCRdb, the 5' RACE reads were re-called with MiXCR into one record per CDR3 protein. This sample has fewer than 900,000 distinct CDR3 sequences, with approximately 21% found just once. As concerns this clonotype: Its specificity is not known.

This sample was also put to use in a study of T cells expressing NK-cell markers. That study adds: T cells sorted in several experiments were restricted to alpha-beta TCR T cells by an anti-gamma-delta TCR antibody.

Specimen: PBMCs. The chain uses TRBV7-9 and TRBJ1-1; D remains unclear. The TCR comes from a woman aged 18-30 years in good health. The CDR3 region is CASSLIAEAFF. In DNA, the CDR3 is TGTGCCAGCAGCTTAATCGCGGAAGCTTTCTTT. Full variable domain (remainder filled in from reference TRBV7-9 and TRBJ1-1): DTGVSQNPRHKITKRGQNVTFRCDPISEHNRLYWYRQTLGQGPEFLTYFQNEAQLEKSRLLSDRFSAERPKGSFSTLEIQRTEQGDSAMYLCASSLIAEAFFGQGTRLTVV.